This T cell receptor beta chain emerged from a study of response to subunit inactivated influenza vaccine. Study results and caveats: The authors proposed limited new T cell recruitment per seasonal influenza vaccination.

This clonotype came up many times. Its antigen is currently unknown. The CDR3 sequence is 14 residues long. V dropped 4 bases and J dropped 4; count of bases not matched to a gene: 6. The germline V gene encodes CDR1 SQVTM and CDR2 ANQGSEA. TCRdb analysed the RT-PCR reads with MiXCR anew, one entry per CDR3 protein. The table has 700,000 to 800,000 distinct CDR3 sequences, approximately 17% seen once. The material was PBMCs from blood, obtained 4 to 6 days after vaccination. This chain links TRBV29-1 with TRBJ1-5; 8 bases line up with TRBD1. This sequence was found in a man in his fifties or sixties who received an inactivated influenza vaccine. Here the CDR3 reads CSVVSQGANQPQHF. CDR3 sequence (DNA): TGCAGCGTTGTCTCTCAGGGGGCGAATCAGCCCCAGCATTTT.